What follows are 28 T cell receptor beta chains derived from one specimen sequenced in a study of blood T cell repertoires in COVID-19 (dated by TCRdb to the early 2020s). Libraries were made using the immunoSEQ multiplex PCR assay. Held by TCRdb, this immuneACCESS table contains in-frame sequences only and omits some clones. Under half of the omission traces to an unresolved V gene where checked; the cause of the rest is unknown. The sample table contains under 300,000 clones; only one count was recorded for more than 80% of them. The ten largest clones capture around 2.2% of the sample. Material: peripheral blood. These receptors were collected from a man aged 25-45 years who had recovered from COVID-19.

The chain employs TRBV14 and TRBJ1-4; tentatively, D is TRBD1 (6 bases). Trimming removed 4 bases at V and 4 bases at J, with 13 bases between. Germline V gene sequence: CDR1 SGHDN, CDR2 FVKESK. The CDR3 sequence is 15 residues long. The CDR3 is CASSRRGGYNEKLFF. CDR3 sequence (DNA): TGTGCCAGCAGCCGAAGAGGGGGTTATAATGAAAAACTGTTTTTT. Based on the CDR3 plus reference TRBV14 and TRBJ1-4, the full variable domain is EAGVTQFPSHSVIEKGQTVTLRCDPISGHDNLYWYRRVMGKEIKFLLHFVKESKQDESGMPNNRFLAERTGGTYSTLKVQPAELEDSGVYFCASSRRGGYNEKLFFGSGTQLSVL.

The chain links TRBV27 to TRBJ1-1; tentative D call: TRBD1 (5 bases). This CDR3 is 15 amino acids long. Germline CDR1 MNHEY, CDR2 SMNVEV (reference sequence). Trimming removed 0 bases from V and 1 base from J, with 9 bases in between. CDR3 in amino acids: CASSLSAGSNTEAFF. The CDR3 nucleotides are TGTGCCAGCAGTTTATCAGCAGGGTCGAACACTGAAGCTTTCTTT.

The chain couples TRBV6-6 to TRBJ1-3; 7 bases line up with TRBD1. With 5 bases clipped from V and 0 bases from J, the junction kept 10 bases outside the gene matches. In germline, CDR1 is MNHNY, CDR2 SVGAGI (reference sequence). CDR3 length equals 17 residues. In DNA form, the CDR3 reads TGTGCCAGCAGTCCCTGGGTAGGGGGCTTCTCTGGAAACACCATATATTTT. Amino acids: CASSPWVGGFSGNTIYF.

This chain joins TRBV6-1 and TRBJ1-6; possible D gene TRBD1, 6 bases. Trimming took 3 bases from V and 0 from J, leaving 9 bases between them. Germline-derived CDR1 and CDR2 are MNHNS and SASEGT. The CDR3 spans 16 residues. The CDR3, as DNA: TGTGCCAGCAGTGACGACAGGAGCTCCTATAATTCACCCCTCCACTTT. It encodes CASSDDRSSYNSPLHF.

The chain combines TRBV5-1 with TRBJ2-7; D gene ambiguous. V was pared by 1 base and J by 6 bases, with 8 bases between. The V gene's germline CDR1 is SGHRS and CDR2 YFSETQ. This CDR3 comprises 12 residues. The CDR3 DNA is TGCGCCAGCAGCTTGTCTGCAGGCGAGCAGTACTTC. This codes for CASSLSAGEQYF.

The chain employs TRBV23-1 and TRBJ2-5, with 7 bases identical to TRBD2. TRBV23-1 is sorted into the ORF group, with uncertain function. Germline trimming cut 1 base from V and 5 bases from J; bases unmatched to any gene: 10. The CDR3 is 16 amino acids. The CDR3 loop is CASSQFSPGGTETQYF. DNA of the CDR3: TGCGCCAGCAGTCAATTTTCACCCGGGGGGACGGAGACCCAGTACTTC.

The chain combines TRBV19 with TRBJ2-3; 8 bases are a match to TRBD2. Germline V gene data show CDR1 as LNHDA and CDR2 as SQIVND (reference sequence). Trimming at V came to 5 bases and at J to 2 bases, leaving 6 bases not matched to a gene. This CDR3 contains 15 residues. CDR3: CASSLGAGATDTQYF. The DNA for the CDR3 is TGTGCCAGTAGTCTGGGAGCGGGGGCCACAGATACGCAGTATTTT.

The chain joins TRBV19 to TRBJ1-5, with D perhaps matching TRBD1 (6 bases). CDR3 length: 14 residues. CDR1 is LNHDA, CDR2 SQIVND, per germline (reference sequence). Trimming took off 7 bases at V and 4 bases at J, with 14 bases between the two ends. The CDR3 protein is CASKTRGINQPQHF. CDR3 DNA: TGTGCCAGTAAAACTAGGGGGATTAATCAGCCCCAGCATTTT.

V usage is TRBV28 and J usage is TRBJ2-5; the D gene is possibly TRBD1 (7 bases). The CDR3 runs 15 residues. The V and J ends lost 1 base and 6 bases respectively, with 15 bases between them. The germline V gene encodes CDR1 MDHEN and CDR2 SYDVKM. The CDR3 spells CASSLYTGAGKTQYF. CDR3 bases: TGTGCCAGCAGTTTATATACAGGGGCGGGGAAGACCCAGTACTTC.

V and J are TRBV6-5 and TRBJ2-1; 12 bases are a match to TRBD2. This CDR3 has 14 amino acids. J lost 6 bases, V lost 8 bases, and 5 bases had no gene match. Germline lookup yields CDR1 MNHEY and CDR2 SVGAGI. The CDR3 region is CASATSGGSNEQFF. CDR3 in DNA: TGTGCCAGCGCTACTAGCGGGGGGTCCAATGAGCAGTTCTTC.

V gene TRBV6-5 combines with J gene TRBJ1-6; no clear D gene. Germline V CDR1 and CDR2: MNHEY, SVGAGI. V lost 0 bases, J lost 13 bases, and 19 bases lay in between. The CDR3 length is 16 residues. CDR3: CASSYSNQWQASPLHF. The CDR3 coding sequence is TGTGCCAGCAGTTACTCGAATCAATGGCAGGCTTCCCCCCTCCACTTT.

The chain joins TRBV5-4 to TRBJ1-3, with D possibly matching TRBD1 (5 bases). Trimming cost V 2 bases and J 4 bases, with 10 bases left between them. This CDR3 has 14 residues. Germline V gene lookup returns CDR1 SGHNT and CDR2 YYREEE (reference sequence). CDR3 sequence reads: CASSFKGIGNTIYF. DNA for the CDR3: TGTGCCAGCAGCTTTAAGGGGATAGGAAACACCATATATTTT. Looking up the rest from reference TRBV5-4 and TRBJ1-3 gives the full variable domain: ETGVTQSPTHLIKTRGQQVTLRCSSQSGHNTVSWYQQALGQGPQFIFQYYREEENGRGNFPPRFSGLQFPNYSSELNVNALELDDSALYLCASSFKGIGNTIYFGEGSWLTVV.

This chain uses TRBV7-2 with TRBJ2-5; a possible D gene is TRBD1 (6 bases). V shed 3 bases and J shed 1 base, with 9 bases lying between them. The CDR3 is made up of 14 amino acids. Germline V gives CDR1 SGHTA, CDR2 FQGNSA. The CDR3 spells CASSLQGIQETQYF. Here the CDR3 DNA reads TGTGCCAGCAGCTTGCAGGGGATCCAAGAGACCCAGTACTTC. The entire variable domain, with the rest obtained from reference TRBV7-2 and TRBJ2-5, is as follows: GAGVSQSPSNKVTEKGKDVELRCDPISGHTALYWYRQSLGQGLEFLIYFQGNSAPDKSGLPSDRFSAERTGGSVSTLTIQRTQQEDSAVYLCASSLQGIQETQYFGPGTRLLVL.

The chain carries TRBV19 and TRBJ2-3; 9 bases agree with TRBD2. Trimming took 3 bases from V and 3 from J; bases not matched to a gene: 7. CDR1 LNHDA and CDR2 SQIVND come from the germline V gene (reference sequence). This CDR3 comprises 16 residues. This CDR3 reads CASSMSSGTQTDTQYF. Here the CDR3 DNA reads TGTGCCAGTAGTATGTCTAGCGGGACCCAAACAGATACGCAGTATTTT.

The CDR3 nucleotides are TGTGCCAGCAGCTTCAAGGGGGCGCAAGGCTACACCTTC. Amino acids: CASSFKGAQGYTF. The chain links TRBV7-2 to TRBJ1-2; the match to TRBD1 covers 7 bases. Germline CDR1 reads SGHTA; CDR2 reads FQGNSA. The CDR3 has 13 amino acids. J was trimmed by 8 bases and V by 3 bases; bases with no gene match: 6.

This chain joins TRBV18 and TRBJ1-2, with unresolved D. The CDR3 runs to 16 residues. V lost 3 bases and J lost 6, with 20 bases in between. CDR1 and CDR2 from the germline V gene are KGHSH and LQKENI. CDR3 sequence: CASSPPHEGARDGYTF. CDR3 DNA: TGTGCCAGCTCACCGCCCCATGAGGGCGCGCGGGATGGCTACACCTTC.

The chain uses TRBV4-3 and TRBJ1-2, with D possibly matching TRBD1 (5 bases). CDR1 LGHNA and CDR2 YSLEER come from the germline V gene. This CDR3 spans 17 amino acids. With 0 bases removed from V and 4 bases from J, the gap between germline ends came to 18 bases. In DNA, the CDR3 is TGCGCCAGCAGCCAAGATCAACCAGGGTCGGGTTTCTATGGCTACACCTTC. This encodes CASSQDQPGSGFYGYTF.

The rearrangement links TRBV6-5 to TRBJ2-5; TRBD1 matches at 7 bases. The trim removed 7 bases at V and 3 bases at J, leaving 11 bases unmatched. This CDR3 comprises 15 residues. Germline CDR1 reads MNHEY; CDR2 reads SVGAGI. CDR3 DNA: TGTGCCAGCAAGGGGGCACAGGGATTAAAAGAGACCCAGTACTTC. Translation gives CASKGAQGLKETQYF.

The chain is built from TRBV5-4 and TRBJ1-2; possibly TRBD1 for D (6 bases). Germline loops: CDR1 SGHNT, CDR2 YYREEE (reference sequence). CDR3 length equals 15 residues. Trimming left V 4 bases short and J 1 base short, with 14 bases between. DNA of the CDR3: TGTGCCAGCAGCATGTCAGGGGCAGGTAACTATGGCTACACCTTC. Protein product: CASSMSGAGNYGYTF.

The J gene is TRBJ2-7, the V gene TRBV7-9; maybe TRBD1 (6 bases). V lost 4 bases and J lost 0, with 10 bases in between. The CDR3 extends over 14 amino acids. The germline V gene has CDR1 SEHNR and CDR2 FQNEAQ (reference sequence). In DNA form, the CDR3 reads TGTGCCAGCAGCTCCCGGGACAACTCCTACGAGCAGTACTTC. It encodes CASSSRDNSYEQYF.

This CDR3 is CASSLGGTYEQYF. The DNA for the CDR3 is TGTGCCAGCAGTCTGGGGGGTACCTACGAGCAGTACTTC. V and J are TRBV6-5 and TRBJ2-7, with a weak D call TRBD2 (6 bases). This CDR3 has 13 amino acids. Germline V CDR1 and CDR2: MNHEY, SVGAGI. V shed 5 bases and J shed 2 bases, with 10 bases lying between them.

In regard to this clone: This sample also contains other DNA sequences that code for the same CDR3. The chain joins TRBV20-1 to TRBJ1-1; D remains unclear. Per the germline V gene, CDR1 is DFQATT and CDR2 is SNEGSKA (reference sequence). V lost 3 bases and J lost 0, with 8 bases in between. The CDR3 consists of 13 residues. In nucleotides, the CDR3 is TGCAGTGCTAGTCCTGACATGAACACTGAAGCTTTCTTT. Translation: CSASPDMNTEAFF.

The V and J genes are TRBV12-3 or TRBV12-4 and TRBJ1-5; D uncertain. The CDR3 is made up of 13 amino acids. Trimming pared 4 bases from V and 0 bases from J, leaving 4 bases between. CDR3 region: CASSSRSNQPQHF. In DNA form, the CDR3 reads TGTGCCAGCAGTTCCCGTAGCAATCAGCCCCAGCATTTT.

The J gene is TRBJ1-1, the V gene TRBV12-5; 9 bases are a match to TRBD1. The CDR3 is 15 amino acids. Germline V gives CDR1 LGHNT, CDR2 FRNRAP. V was clipped by 0 bases and J by 5 bases; unmatched bases: 4. DNA for the CDR3: TGTGCTAGTGGTTTGGTCCGACAGGGGGTAACTGAAGCTTTCTTT. The encoded protein is CASGLVRQGVTEAFF.

The table lists this clone with a few counts. The chain carries TRBV6-4 and TRBJ2-2, with 7 bases lining up with TRBD1. Germline CDR1 and CDR2: MRHNA and SNTAGT. Trimming at V came to 7 bases and at J to 2 bases, leaving 19 bases not matched to a gene. The CDR3 loop spans 19 amino acids. The CDR3 reads CASKPTGNLLSLNTGELFF. For the CDR3, the DNA is TGTGCCAGCAAACCGACAGGGAATCTCCTATCCCTAAACACCGGGGAGCTGTTTTTT.

The V call is TRBV19, the J call TRBJ1-1; D may be TRBD1 (5 bases). The V end lost 8 bases, the J end lost 1 base, and 11 bases lay between the germline ends. The CDR3 runs to 13 residues. Germline V CDR1 and CDR2: LNHDA, SQIVND (reference sequence). The CDR3 protein is CASAGRGNTEAFF. CDR3 DNA: TGTGCCAGTGCGGGACGGGGGAACACTGAAGCTTTCTTT.

V usage is TRBV11-2 and J usage is TRBJ2-7; 13 bases are shared with TRBD2. From germline, CDR1 is SGHAT and CDR2 FQNNGV. The V segment lost 8 bases and the J segment 4 bases; nucleotides outside the gene matches: 8. The CDR3 has 15 amino acids. The CDR3 region is CASGRTSGGSYEQYF. CDR3 DNA: TGTGCCAGCGGGAGGACTAGCGGGGGATCATACGAGCAGTACTTC.

The gene calls are TRBV3-1 (or the pseudogene TRBV3-2) and TRBJ1-1; 9 nucleotides align to TRBD1. The CDR3 contains 14 residues. V shed 6 bases, J shed 6 bases, and the junction held 8 bases outside the gene matches. Germline lookup yields CDR1 LGHDT and CDR2 YNNKEL (reference sequence). The CDR3 is CASSRSDRGSEAFF. The CDR3 DNA is TGTGCCAGCAGTCGATCTGACAGGGGGTCTGAAGCTTTCTTT.